One sample yielded the 27 T cell receptor beta chains listed below, sequenced in a study of T-cell reconstitution after alpha-beta-depleted transplantation in children. Unique molecular identifiers were used to barcode this TCRbeta library. One entry per CDR3 protein results from TCRdb running MiXCR on the PCR reads. The table has 400,000 to 450,000 distinct CDR3 sequences, roughly 44% seen once. Sequencing was performed on PBMCs, taken before TCRalphabeta/CD19-depleted stem cell transplant. These receptors were taken from a girl aged 2-9 years with aplastic anemia, due to receive a stem cell transplant.

This clonotype was counted at least ten times. CDR3 protein: CASSVAEWDHYGYTF. The DNA of the CDR3 is TGTGCCAGCAGCGTAGCTGAGTGGGATCACTATGGCTACACCTTC. The genes are TRBV9 and TRBJ1-2, with D uncertain. Germline V gene lookup returns CDR1 SGDLS and CDR2 YYNGEE. The CDR3 has 15 residues. With 0 bases removed from V and 3 bases from J, the gap between germline ends came to 12 bases.

The chain couples TRBV28 to TRBJ2-7; 11 bases are shared with TRBD2. The ends lost 7 bases at V and 3 bases at J; junction bases unmatched: 8. CDR3 length: 15 amino acids. CDR1 is MDHEN and CDR2 is SYDVKM in the germline V gene. The CDR3 sequence: CASTDPGLAVYEQYF. CDR3 in DNA: TGTGCCAGCACTGACCCGGGACTAGCGGTCTACGAGCAGTACTTC. The full variable domain, rest sourced from reference TRBV28 and TRBJ2-7, is DVKVTQSSRYLVKRTGEKVFLECVQDMDHENMFWYRQDPGLGLRLIYFSYDVKMKEKGDIPEGYSVSREKKERFSLILESASTNQTSMYLCASTDPGLAVYEQYFGPGTRLTVT.

There are a few counts of this clonotype. This rearrangement joins TRBV27 to TRBJ2-7; D remains unclear. This CDR3 is built from 14 residues. Germline V gene sequence: CDR1 MNHEY, CDR2 SMNVEV (reference sequence). V was trimmed by 6 bases and J by 8 bases, leaving 20 bases between them. In DNA form, the CDR3 reads TGTGCCAGCAGCGCTTACTCCGGGCCGCCGAAGCAGTACTTC. Its translation is CASSAYSGPPKQYF.

This clonotype was detected ten times or more. The chain couples TRBV6-1 to TRBJ1-5, with TRBD1 as a possible D gene (5 bases). This CDR3 contains 15 residues. V was shortened by 6 bases and J by 4 bases, with 16 bases between the two germline ends. Looked up from germline, CDR1 is MNHNS and CDR2 is SASEGT. The CDR3 DNA reads TGTGCCAGCAGCCCAAGGGGACTGTCAAATCAGCCCCAGCATTTT. Its translation is CASSPRGLSNQPQHF.

The chain combines TRBV20-1 with TRBJ1-1, with a weak D call TRBD1 (5 bases). The CDR3 has 16 residues. Between the trimmed V and J ends, which lost 0 bases and 1 base, there was a span of 15 bases. The germline V gene has CDR1 DFQATT and CDR2 SNEGSKA (reference sequence). CDR3 nucleotide sequence: TGCAGTGCTAGAGATGGGAGAGGGGATCGGAACACTGAAGCTTTCTTT. Its translation: CSARDGRGDRNTEAFF.

J is TRBJ2-3 and V is TRBV5-1; 7 nucleotides align to TRBD2. The CDR3 sequence is 16 residues long. Germline loops: CDR1 SGHRS, CDR2 YFSETQ. V lost 0 bases and J lost 0; bases outside the gene matches: 4. CDR3 region: CASSLDTGRSTDTQYF. The CDR3 DNA sequence: TGCGCCAGCAGCTTGGATACCGGGAGGAGCACAGATACGCAGTATTTT.

This chain uses TRBV10-3 with TRBJ2-5; D unresolved. CDR1 and CDR2 from the germline V gene are ENHRY and SYGVKD. Trimming shortened V by 5 bases and J by 4 bases, and 8 bases separated the two germline ends. This CDR3 is 12 amino acids long. For the CDR3, the DNA is TGTGCCATCAGTCCCAGGAGAGAGACCCAGTACTTC. Translating it yields CAISPRRETQYF.

The chain employs TRBV7-3 and TRBJ2-3; no firm D call. V was cut by 6 bases and J by 1 base, with 14 bases left in between. From germline, CDR1 is SGHTA and CDR2 FQGTGA. The length of the CDR3 is 15 residues. CDR3: CASSPVVTRTDTQYF. The CDR3 DNA reads as TGTGCCAGCAGTCCTGTGGTCACGCGCACAGATACGCAGTATTTT. The full variable domain, completed using reference TRBV7-3 and TRBJ2-3, is GAGVSQTPSNKVTEKGKYVELRCDPISGHTALYWYRQSLGQGPEFLIYFQGTGAADDSGLPNDRFFAVRPEGSVSTLKIQRTERGDSAVYLCASSPVVTRTDTQYFGPGTRLTVL.

This clonotype was seen a few times. This chain uses TRBV20-1 with TRBJ2-3; tentatively, D is TRBD2 (6 bases). V was shortened by 8 bases and J by 2 bases, with 20 bases between the two germline ends. This CDR3 region has 15 residues. From germline, CDR1 is DFQATT and CDR2 SNEGSKA (reference sequence). DNA for the CDR3: TGCAGTTTTCCCCGAGGTAGCGGAGTCACAGATACGCAGTATTTT. Translated: CSFPRGSGVTDTQYF.

This clonotype showed up just a few times. The DNA of the CDR3 is TGCAGTGCTAGAGGAATCAAGCGGTTAAGCACAGATACGCAGTATTTT. Translation gives CSARGIKRLSTDTQYF. This chain connects TRBV20-1 to TRBJ2-3; the D gene is possibly TRBD2 (5 bases). Germline assignment: CDR1 DFQATT and CDR2 SNEGSKA (reference sequence). The CDR3 runs 16 residues. V shed 1 base and J shed 0 bases, with 14 bases lying between them.

This clonotype has a count of ten or more. This chain connects TRBV5-5 to TRBJ2-7; perhaps TRBD1 as D (6 bases). The germline CDR1 and CDR2 sequences are SGHKS and YYEKEE (reference sequence). Deletions cut 4 bases from V and 4 bases from J, with 18 bases between. The CDR3 runs 15 residues. The CDR3 loop reads CASSPWVDSIYEQYF. The CDR3 nucleotides are TGTGCCAGCAGCCCCTGGGTGGACAGTATATACGAGCAGTACTTC.

This chain connects TRBV3-1 to TRBJ2-7; a weak D match, TRBD1 (6 bases). Trimming shortened V by 1 base and J by 1 base, and 17 bases separated the two germline ends. Per germline, CDR1 LGHDT and CDR2 YNNKEL (reference sequence). This CDR3 region has 17 residues. CDR3 coding DNA: TGTGCCAGCAGCCAAGTTAAAAGGGGACATCAATCCTACGAGCAGTACTTC. Its protein is CASSQVKRGHQSYEQYF.

The rearrangement joins TRBV20-1 to TRBJ1-6; D is uncertain. CDR1 and CDR2 (germline): DFQATT, SNEGSKA (reference sequence). V lost 1 base and J 8 bases, leaving 24 bases between the germline ends. This CDR3 spans 18 amino acids. The CDR3 sequence is CSARGPVGVQKGDSPLHF. The CDR3 nucleotides are TGCAGTGCTAGAGGACCGGTTGGGGTCCAAAAGGGTGATTCACCCCTCCACTTT.

The genes are TRBV7-3 and TRBJ2-1; possibly TRBD2 for D (7 bases). Germline V gene data show CDR1 as SGHTA and CDR2 as FQGTGA. V lost 2 bases, J lost 4 bases, and 15 bases lay in between. This CDR3 is built from 16 residues. As DNA, the CDR3 is TGTGCCAGCAGCTTACACCGGCGGGGGCTTTACAATGAGCAGTTCTTC. As protein: CASSLHRRGLYNEQFF.

This clonotype was found once. This chain uses TRBV5-6 with TRBJ2-3; tentative D call: TRBD1 (6 bases). The V end lost 2 bases, the J end lost 11 bases, and 15 bases lay between the germline ends. The germline gives CDR1 SGHDT, CDR2 YYEEEE. The CDR3 consists of 13 residues. For the CDR3, the DNA is TGTGCCAGCAGCTTCTCTGGGACACATAGGCAGTATTTT. Translated: CASSFSGTHRQYF. The whole variable domain, filled in from reference TRBV5-6 and TRBJ2-3, reads DAGVTQSPTHLIKTRGQQVTLRCSPKSGHDTVSWYQQALGQGPQFIFQYYEEEERQRGNFPDRFSGHQFPNYSSELNVNALLLGDSALYLCASSFSGTHRQYFGPGTRLTVL.

The chain joins TRBV6-5 to TRBJ2-1, with D perhaps matching TRBD1 (6 bases). CDR1 and CDR2 (germline): MNHEY, SVGAGI. The CDR3 spans 14 residues. V dropped 4 bases and J dropped 6 bases, with 13 bases sitting between them. The DNA of the CDR3 is TGTGCCAGCAGTTGGGGGCCGGCGGTCAATGAGCAGTTCTTC. This codes for CASSWGPAVNEQFF.

This clonotype has a single count. The chain couples TRBV7-9 to TRBJ2-3, with D perhaps TRBD2 (7 bases). CDR3 size: 15 residues. Trimming took off 5 bases at V and 7 bases at J, with 19 bases between the two ends. CDR1 and CDR2 (germline): SEHNR, FQNEAQ (reference sequence). The CDR3 region is CASSPGGGGAYTQYF. CDR3 nucleotide sequence: TGTGCCAGCAGCCCCGGAGGAGGGGGGGCTTATACGCAGTATTTT.

This clonotype was picked up many times. The chain links TRBV14 to TRBJ1-4; TRBD1 matches at 7 bases. The V gene end was trimmed by 4 bases and the J gene end by 3 bases; junction bases not matched to a gene: 8. CDR1 and CDR2 (germline): SGHDN, FVKESK. This CDR3 region has 16 residues. In DNA form, the CDR3 reads TGTGCCAGCAGCCTACTAGGGACAGCGGCTAATGAAAAACTGTTTTTT. Protein sequence: CASSLLGTAANEKLFF.

This clonotype appeared many times. The chain carries TRBV29-1 and TRBJ1-2; D remains ambiguous. Germline lookup yields CDR1 SQVTM and CDR2 ANQGSEA. V lost 1 base and J 4 bases, leaving 10 bases between the germline ends. There are 13 residues in the CDR3. This CDR3 reads CSVEGGEGYGYTF. CDR3 in DNA: TGCAGCGTTGAAGGTGGGGAGGGCTATGGCTACACCTTC.

The CDR3 spells CSASLRGDEQFF. CDR3 bases: TGCAGTGCTAGCCTAAGAGGGGATGAGCAGTTCTTC. This chain joins TRBV20-1 and TRBJ2-1, with D perhaps given as TRBD1 or TRBD2 (5 bases each). CDR3 length: 12 residues. Trimming removed 3 bases at V and 8 bases at J, with 11 bases between. From germline, CDR1 is DFQATT and CDR2 SNEGSKA (reference sequence).

The table lists this clonotype with many counts. This rearrangement joins TRBV27 to TRBJ2-1; D possibly corresponds to TRBD2 (6 bases). Trimming took off 8 bases at V and 1 base at J, with 15 bases between the two ends. The CDR3 has 15 residues. In germline, CDR1 is MNHEY, CDR2 SMNVEV (reference sequence). CDR3 DNA: TGTGCCAGCCTCCCGCGGGACTTATCCTACAATGAGCAGTTCTTC. Protein product: CASLPRDLSYNEQFF.

This clonotype was seen a single time. The rearrangement uses TRBV5-1 and TRBJ2-6; 8 bases are a match to TRBD1. Germline V gives CDR1 SGHRS, CDR2 YFSETQ. J was trimmed by 1 base and V by 0 bases; bases with no gene match: 3. The CDR3 contains 17 residues. The CDR3 coding sequence is TGCGCCAGCAGCTTGGACAGGGGGAAATCTGGGGCCAACGTCCTGACTTTC. Its translation is CASSLDRGKSGANVLTF.

This clonotype was detected a few times. The CDR3 here is CASSTRKFSGDTQYF. The DNA for the CDR3 is TGTGCCAGCAGTACCCGAAAATTCTCGGGGGATACGCAGTATTTT. The chain couples TRBV28 to TRBJ2-3, with a tentative D call TRBD2 (5 bases). Trimming took off 5 bases at V and 6 bases at J, with 18 bases between the two ends. CDR1 and CDR2 from the germline V gene are MDHEN and SYDVKM. This CDR3 is 15 amino acids long. Based on the CDR3 plus reference TRBV28 and TRBJ2-3, the full variable domain is DVKVTQSSRYLVKRTGEKVFLECVQDMDHENMFWYRQDPGLGLRLIYFSYDVKMKEKGDIPEGYSVSREKKERFSLILESASTNQTSMYLCASSTRKFSGDTQYFGPGTRLTVL.

In its sample, this clonotype was seen many times. The rearrangement joins TRBV2 to TRBJ2-1; 9 bases agree with TRBD2. CDR1 is SNHLY and CDR2 is FYNNEI in the germline V gene. The CDR3 is 16 residues long. The V and J ends lost 5 bases and 0 bases, in that order; junction bases with no gene match: 5. The CDR3 protein is CASSRTSASSYNEQFF. CDR3 DNA: TGTGCCAGCAGTCGGACTAGCGCCAGCTCCTACAATGAGCAGTTCTTC.

V and J are TRBV11-2 and TRBJ1-5; D gene ambiguous. Germline CDR1 SGHAT, CDR2 FQNNGV. The CDR3 loop spans 17 amino acids. The ends were cut back, 0 bases at V and 2 bases at J, with 14 bases in the middle. The CDR3 nucleotides are TGTGCCAGCAGCTTAGAGGCGGTCCTAGGACGCAATCAGCCCCAGCATTTT. Protein sequence: CASSLEAVLGRNQPQHF.

The chain couples TRBV25-1 to TRBJ2-1; no firm D call. V was trimmed by 7 bases and J by 2 bases, leaving 12 bases between them. There are 14 residues in the CDR3. CDR1 is MGHDK, CDR2 SYGVNS, per germline. The CDR3 region has the DNA TGTGCCAGCAATGCAAAATTTGCCTACAATGAGCAGTTCTTC. Translating gives CASNAKFAYNEQFF.

The V and J genes are TRBV15 and TRBJ2-3; 10 bases map to TRBD2. Trimming cost V 3 bases and J 0 bases; bases outside gene matches: 9. CDR3 length equals 18 residues. Germline CDR1 is LNHNV and CDR2 is YYDKDF (reference sequence). CDR3 region: CATSSGAGGPPSTDTQYF. The CDR3 nucleotides are TGTGCCACCAGCAGCGGAGCGGGGGGGCCCCCGAGCACAGATACGCAGTATTTT.